This T cell receptor (beta chain) was obtained from a study of T cell repertoires in cytomegalovirus infection. The length of the CDR3 is 12 residues. In germline, CDR1 is MNHEY, CDR2 SMNVEV (reference sequence). Trimming cost V 5 bases and J 13 bases, with 15 bases left between them. TCRdb used MiXCR to reprocess the reads, holding one entry per CDR3 protein. The sample has approximately 770,000 distinct CDR3 sequences, 25% to 35% seen once. About this clonotype itself: Its antigen is still unknown.

This rearrangement joins TRBV27 to TRBJ2-1, with D unclear. The sequenced sample was cultured CD8+ T cells from PBMCs, obtained from culture after CMV antigen stimulation. This receptor was identified in a human donor in good health (CMV status not recorded). Some clones in this sample may be carry-over from other donors' samples. CDR3 loop: CASSGILPGQFF. CDR3 sequence (DNA): TGTGCCAGCAGTGGGATTTTACCCGGTCAGTTCTTC.